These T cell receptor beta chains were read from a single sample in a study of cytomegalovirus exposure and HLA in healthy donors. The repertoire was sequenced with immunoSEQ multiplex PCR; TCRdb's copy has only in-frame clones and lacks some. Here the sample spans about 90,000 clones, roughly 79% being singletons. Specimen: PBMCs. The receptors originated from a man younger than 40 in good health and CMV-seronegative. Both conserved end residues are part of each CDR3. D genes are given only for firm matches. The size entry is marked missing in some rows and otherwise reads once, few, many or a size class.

CDR3 DNA: TGTGCCAGCAGTGCCTTAGCGGGAGTGACCGGGGAGCTGTTTTTT; CDR3 protein: CASSALAGVTGELFF; D gene: TRBD2; J gene: TRBJ2-2; V gene: TRBV6-4; clone size: .
CDR3 DNA: TGTGCCAGCAGCTCAGAGGAGGTACGGAACACTGAAGCTTTCTTT; CDR3 protein: CASSSEEVRNTEAFF; D gene: .; J gene: TRBJ1-1; V gene: TRBV7-9; clone size: .
CDR3 DNA: TGTGCCAGCAGTGAAGACGGGACAGGGTTTGAAAAACTGTTTTTT; CDR3 protein: CASSEDGTGFEKLFF; D gene: TRBD1; J gene: TRBJ1-4; V gene: TRBV2; clone size: .
CDR3 DNA: TGCGCCAGCAGCTTATCCGGGACTAGCCCGTACAATGAGCAGTTCTTC; CDR3 protein: CASSLSGTSPYNEQFF; D gene: TRBD2; J gene: TRBJ2-1; V gene: TRBV5-1; clone size: .
CDR3 DNA: TGTGCCAGCAGTGGATTTGCAGGGGTGCAGTACTTC; CDR3 protein: CASSGFAGVQYF; D gene: .; J gene: TRBJ2-7; V gene: TRBV2; clone size: .
CDR3 DNA: TGTGCCAGCTCCGGACTAGCGGGAGACACAGATACGCAGTATTTT; CDR3 protein: CASSGLAGDTDTQYF; D gene: TRBD2; J gene: TRBJ2-3; V gene: TRBV18; clone size: .
CDR3 DNA: TGTGCCAGCAGCCCCGGGACTAGCCAATACAATGAGCAGTTCTTC; CDR3 protein: CASSPGTSQYNEQFF; D gene: TRBD2; J gene: TRBJ2-1; V gene: TRBV9; clone size: .
CDR3 DNA: TGTACACAGGGGAAGAGCGACGAGCAGTACTTC; CDR3 protein: CTQGKSDEQYF; D gene: TRBD1; J gene: TRBJ2-7; V gene: TRBV2; clone size: .
CDR3 DNA: TGTGCCAGCAGCTTAGGAGGGGGTACTGAAGCTTTCTTT; CDR3 protein: CASSLGGGTEAFF; D gene: .; J gene: TRBJ1-1; V gene: TRBV7-9; clone size: .
CDR3 DNA: TGTGCCAGCAGCTTTTTACTGGGACAGAACAAAGAGACCCAGTACTTC; CDR3 protein: CASSFLLGQNKETQYF; D gene: TRBD1; J gene: TRBJ2-5; V gene: TRBV28; clone size: .
CDR3 DNA: TGTGCCAGCAGATATCAGGGGACATCTGTCTATGGCTACACCTTC; CDR3 protein: CASRYQGTSVYGYTF; D gene: .; J gene: TRBJ1-2; V gene: TRBV2; clone size: few
CDR3 DNA: TGTGCCAGCAGCGGAAGGACTCGGGGTAATGAAAAACTGTTTTTT; CDR3 protein: CASSGRTRGNEKLFF; D gene: .; J gene: TRBJ1-4; V gene: TRBV13; clone size: .
CDR3 DNA: TGCGCCAGCAGCCCCCCGGGACAGGCTGATGGCTACACCTTC; CDR3 protein: CASSPPGQADGYTF; D gene: TRBD1; J gene: TRBJ1-2; V gene: TRBV5-1; clone size: .
CDR3 DNA: TGTGCCAGCAGTCAAACCCGCCGACTCCCTCCGAACACTGAAGCTTTCTTT; CDR3 protein: CASSQTRRLPPNTEAFF; D gene: .; J gene: TRBJ1-1; V gene: TRBV27; clone size: .
CDR3 DNA: TGCAGCGTGAATACCGGGACTAGCGCCCTACAAGAGACCCAGTACTTC; CDR3 protein: CSVNTGTSALQETQYF; D gene: TRBD2; J gene: TRBJ2-5; V gene: TRBV29-1; clone size: once
CDR3 DNA: TGCGCCAGCAGCCCAACAGGAACTGAAGCTTTCTTT; CDR3 protein: CASSPTGTEAFF; D gene: .; J gene: TRBJ1-1; V gene: TRBV10-1; clone size: few
CDR3 DNA: TGTGCCAGCAGTGCCCCGGGACAGCAAGAGACCCAGTACTTC; CDR3 protein: CASSAPGQQETQYF; D gene: TRBD1; J gene: TRBJ2-5; V gene: TRBV6-5; clone size: once
CDR3 DNA: TGTGCCAGCAGTTTAGGGGACAGGGGTAGCTACACCTTC; CDR3 protein: CASSLGDRGSYTF; D gene: TRBD1; J gene: TRBJ1-2; V gene: TRBV6-5; clone size: few
CDR3 DNA: TGCGCCAGCAGCTTGACTAACACTGAAGCTTTCTTT; CDR3 protein: CASSLTNTEAFF; D gene: .; J gene: TRBJ1-1; V gene: TRBV5-1; clone size: .
CDR3 DNA: TGTGCCAGCAGCTCCCGGGACAGAAACACTGAAGCTTTCTTT; CDR3 protein: CASSSRDRNTEAFF; D gene: TRBD1; J gene: TRBJ1-1; V gene: TRBV5-4; clone size: .
CDR3 DNA: TGTGCCAGCACTCGGACTAGCGGCAATCAGCAGTTCTTC; CDR3 protein: CASTRTSGNQQFF; D gene: TRBD2; J gene: TRBJ2-1; V gene: TRBV25-1; clone size: .
CDR3 DNA: TGCAGCGCGACAGGGGGCTCTGGGGCCAACGTCCTGACTTTC; CDR3 protein: CSATGGSGANVLTF; D gene: TRBD1; J gene: TRBJ2-6; V gene: TRBV29-1; clone size: .
CDR3 DNA: TGTGCCAGCAGCGAGACAGACGGCGGAGACACCATATATTTT; CDR3 protein: CASSETDGGDTIYF; D gene: .; J gene: TRBJ1-3; V gene: TRBV2; clone size: few
CDR3 DNA: TGCGCCAGCAGCCAATTGCAGGCAGCTAACTATGGCTACACCTTC; CDR3 protein: CASSQLQAANYGYTF; D gene: .; J gene: TRBJ1-2; V gene: TRBV4-3; clone size: .
CDR3 DNA: TGTGCCAGCAGTGAAGGACTGGGACAGGGGATTAGGAATGGTGAAGCTTTCTTT; CDR3 protein: CASSEGLGQGIRNGEAFF; D gene: TRBD1; J gene: TRBJ1-1; V gene: TRBV25-1; clone size: .
CDR3 DNA: TGTGCCAGCAGCGTAGATCCGGGACAGGGGAACCCTACCCTATATGGCTACACCTTC; CDR3 protein: CASSVDPGQGNPTLYGYTF; D gene: TRBD1; J gene: TRBJ1-2; V gene: TRBV9; clone size: few
CDR3 DNA: TGCGCCAGCAGCTTGCAGGGGAACACTGAAGCTTTCTTT; CDR3 protein: CASSLQGNTEAFF; D gene: .; J gene: TRBJ1-1; V gene: TRBV5-1; clone size: few
CDR3 DNA: TGCGCCAGCAGCGTGGGACTAGCGGGAGTCCCCAATGAGCAGTTCTTC; CDR3 protein: CASSVGLAGVPNEQFF; D gene: TRBD2; J gene: TRBJ2-1; V gene: TRBV5-1; clone size: .